Listed below are T cell receptor beta chains from one sample, sequenced in a study of blood T cell repertoires in COVID-19. TCRdb's table, derived via immunoSEQ multiplex PCR, lists solely in-frame clones and lacks some. The data contain about 62,000 clones, around 84% of them singletons. Input material: peripheral blood. These receptors were taken from a man in his 70s with acute or convalescent COVID-19. Each CDR3 is given with its conserved first and last residue. D genes are given only for firm matches. Not every row has a clone size; where given, it reads once, few, many or a size class.

TRBV18,.,TRBJ2-2,few,TGTGCCAGCTCACCATTCCCGACCGGGGAGCTGTTTTTT,CASSPFPTGELFF
TRBV3-1/TRBV3-2,TRBD2,TRBJ2-1,.,TGTGCCAGCAGCCAAGGATTACTAGCGGTGGCCTACAATGAGCAGTTCTTC,CASSQGLLAVAYNEQFF
TRBV13,.,TRBJ2-5,.,TGTGCCAGCAGCTTAGGGGGCCACCGCCAAGAGACCCAGTACTTC,CASSLGGHRQETQYF
TRBV29-1,TRBD1,TRBJ2-7,.,TGCAGCCCCCCCTTTACAGGGGTTTCCTACGAGCAGTACTTC,CSPPFTGVSYEQYF
TRBV7-2,TRBD2,TRBJ2-5,.,TGTGCCAGCAGCTTAGCTGGGCGGGAGAGAGGGACCCAGTACTTC,CASSLAGRERGTQYF
TRBV1,.,TRBJ2-7,.,TGCACCAGCAGCCGAAGATCAAGGACAGGGGTGTTTTCCTACGAGCAGTACTTC,CTSSRRSRTGVFSYEQYF
TRBV21-1,.,TRBJ2-7,.,TGTGCCAGCAGCAAAAGATCGGACATGGCCTACGAGCAGTACTTC,CASSKRSDMAYEQYF
TRBV6-2/TRBV6-3,TRBD1,TRBJ1-1,.,TGTGCCAGCAGTTACGAGCCAGGGGGAATCGGCACTGAAGCTTTCTTT,CASSYEPGGIGTEAFF
TRBV13,TRBD1,TRBJ2-1,.,TGTGCCAGCAGCCGGACTCTGGACAGGAGCTCCTACAATGAGCAGTTCTTC,CASSRTLDRSSYNEQFF
TRBV11-2,TRBD2,TRBJ2-5,.,TGTGCCAGCAGCTTTAGCGGGAGACAGGAGACCCAGTACTTC,CASSFSGRQETQYF
TRBV28,TRBD1,TRBJ2-7,.,TGTGCCAGCAGTTTGGGGCCCCCGGGACAGGGATACGAGCAGTACTTC,CASSLGPPGQGYEQYF
TRBV5-1,TRBD1,TRBJ2-3,.,TGCGCCAGCAGCCCGACCGGGACAGGGGGCACAGATACGCAGTATTTT,CASSPTGTGGTDTQYF
TRBV6-5,TRBD1,TRBJ1-1,.,TGTGCCAGCAGGGACGGGACAGTCACTGAAGCTTTCTTT,CASRDGTVTEAFF
TRBV3-1/TRBV3-2,TRBD1,TRBJ1-4,.,TGTGCCAGCAGCCAATTAGGGACAGGGTCAACTAATGAAAAACTGTTTTTT,CASSQLGTGSTNEKLFF